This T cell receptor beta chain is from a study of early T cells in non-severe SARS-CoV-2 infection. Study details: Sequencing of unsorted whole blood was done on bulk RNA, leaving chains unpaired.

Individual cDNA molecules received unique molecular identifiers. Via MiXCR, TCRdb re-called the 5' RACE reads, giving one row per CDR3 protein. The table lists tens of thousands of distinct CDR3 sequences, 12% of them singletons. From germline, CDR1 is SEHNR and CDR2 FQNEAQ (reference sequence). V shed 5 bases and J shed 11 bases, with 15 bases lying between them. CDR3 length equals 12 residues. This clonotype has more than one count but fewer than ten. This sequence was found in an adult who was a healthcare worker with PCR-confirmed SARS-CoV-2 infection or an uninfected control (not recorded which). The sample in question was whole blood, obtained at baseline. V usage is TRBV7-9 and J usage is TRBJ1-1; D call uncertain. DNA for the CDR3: TGTGCCAGCAGCGCGACGGAAAGGAAGGCTTTCTTT. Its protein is CASSATERKAFF.